Below are 9 T cell receptor beta chains sequenced from a single sample in a study of a mutant IDH1 vaccine in newly diagnosed glioma. Produced via immunoSEQ multiplex PCR; TCRdb's table is partial and in-frame only. The sample includes tens of thousands of clones, approximately 84% of them seen just once. No antigen is known for these receptors. Regarding time point: week 35, safety follow-up. The investigators gave 300 ug of mutant IDH1 20-mer peptide in each vaccine dose, together with topical imiquimod. Material: PBMCs, obtained from a glioma patient whose treatment included an IDH1 peptide vaccine. All receptors derive from a man aged 18-30 years with glioma.

The chain has TRBV19 and TRBJ1-5; D remains unclear. V dropped 3 bases and J dropped 1 base, with 13 bases sitting between them. This CDR3 comprises 16 residues. Per germline, CDR1 LNHDA and CDR2 SQIVND (reference sequence). This CDR3 reads CASSMSMGSSNQPQHF. In DNA, the CDR3 is TGTGCCAGTAGTATGAGTATGGGGTCAAGCAATCAGCCCCAGCATTTT.

V usage is TRBV7-2 and J usage is TRBJ2-7; no definite D call. Germline V CDR1 and CDR2: SGHTA, FQGNSA. V lost 0 bases and J 0 bases, leaving 3 bases between the germline ends. The CDR3 totals 13 residues. Written as DNA, the CDR3 is TGTGCCAGCAGCTTAGCCAGCTCCTACGAGCAGTACTTC. It translates to CASSLASSYEQYF. Full variable domain (missing parts from reference TRBV7-2 and TRBJ2-7): GAGVSQSPSNKVTEKGKDVELRCDPISGHTALYWYRQSLGQGLEFLIYFQGNSAPDKSGLPSDRFSAERTGGSVSTLTIQRTQQEDSAVYLCASSLASSYEQYFGPGTRLTVT.

The J gene is TRBJ2-5, the V gene TRBV11-2; 8 bases align to TRBD1. CDR1 is SGHAT and CDR2 is FQNNGV in the germline V gene. The CDR3 covers 15 residues. V lost 5 bases and J lost 5; bases outside the gene matches: 10. The CDR3 spells CASSPRTGSAETQYF. CDR3 sequence (DNA): TGTGCCAGCAGCCCCCGGACAGGGAGCGCGGAGACCCAGTACTTC.

The chain is built from TRBV27 and TRBJ2-1; D ambiguous. In germline, CDR1 is MNHEY, CDR2 SMNVEV (reference sequence). This CDR3 is built from 15 residues. V was pared by 2 bases and J by 0 bases, with 8 bases between. CDR3 bases: TGTGCCAGCAGTTTAACCGTGACCTCCTACAATGAGCAGTTCTTC. Translated, it gives CASSLTVTSYNEQFF.

The chain uses TRBV7-8 and TRBJ2-7; maybe TRBD2 (7 bases). There are 14 residues in the CDR3. Germline CDR1 is SGHVS and CDR2 is FQNEAQ. V lost 3 bases to trimming and J lost 6 bases, with 15 bases between them. The chain's CDR3 is CASSFRGGNLEQYF. DNA for the CDR3: TGTGCCAGCAGCTTTAGGGGGGGGAATCTCGAGCAGTACTTC.

The chain has TRBV5-4 and TRBJ2-2, with a weak D call TRBD1 (6 bases). V gave up 0 bases and J gave up 5 bases, with 14 bases separating them. Germline V lookup: CDR1 SGHNT, CDR2 YYREEE (reference sequence). The CDR3 covers 16 residues. CDR3 amino acids: CASSLVGAQVTGELFF. DNA of the CDR3: TGTGCCAGCAGCTTGGTGGGGGCGCAAGTTACCGGGGAGCTGTTTTTT.

V usage is TRBV6-5 and J usage is TRBJ2-1; 8 positions match TRBD2. Germline trimming cut 5 bases from V and 7 bases from J; bases unmatched to any gene: 10. There are 15 residues in the CDR3. The germline V gene has CDR1 MNHEY and CDR2 SVGAGI. The CDR3 region is CASSIREGLSNEQFF. DNA for the CDR3: TGTGCCAGCAGTATCCGGGAGGGCCTTTCAAATGAGCAGTTCTTC.

This clone was found a few times. The V and J genes are TRBV7-9 and TRBJ1-2; D uncertain. This CDR3 is built from 15 residues. The V gene's germline CDR1 is SEHNR and CDR2 FQNEAQ (reference sequence). V was shortened by 1 base and J by 4 bases, with 13 bases between the two germline ends. CDR3 residues: CASSLGEHLTYGYTF. The CDR3 DNA reads TGTGCCAGCAGCTTAGGGGAACACCTGACCTATGGCTACACCTTC.

This clone has only a few counts. The V call is TRBV28, the J call TRBJ1-2; 10 positions match TRBD1. CDR1 is MDHEN and CDR2 is SYDVKM in the germline V gene. The CDR3 consists of 14 residues. J gave up 7 bases and V 6 bases, and 8 bases lay outside the gene matches. The CDR3 sequence is CASSRTGGEGGYTF. CDR3 DNA sequence: TGTGCCAGCAGCAGGACAGGGGGTGAGGGTGGCTACACCTTC.